This T cell receptor (beta chain) was profiled in a study of control samples from healthy donors and cancer patients. CDR1 and CDR2 (germline): SGHTA, FQGNSA. This CDR3 spans 14 amino acids. Trimming removed 5 bases at V and 5 bases at J, with 10 bases between. Sequenced by immunoSEQ multiplex PCR; TCRdb stores in-frame clones only, minus some. The sample comprises 95,000 to 150,000 clones, about 86% of which are singletons, and around an eighth rests with the top ten. The sequenced material came from blood. This chain joins TRBV7-2 and TRBJ1-6, with D tentatively TRBD1 (5 bases). This TCR came from a man aged 25-45 years in good health. The CDR3, as DNA: TGTGCCAGCAGCGGGGACGAAAATAATTCACCCCTCCACTTT. Its protein product is CASSGDENNSPLHF.